Below are 4 T cell receptor beta chains sequenced from a single sample in a study of OX40 agonist ivuxolimab in advanced cancers. Some clones are missing from TCRdb's copy, which holds only in-frame ones; the method was immunoSEQ multiplex PCR. This table has 90,000 to 100,000 clones, around 83% appearing once. This specimen consisted of CD4+ or CD8+ T cells sorted from blood, obtained in a trial of the OX40 agonist ivuxolimab. These TCRs come from an adult with an advanced solid tumor such as melanoma, head and neck, liver or kidney cancer.

The chain carries TRBV4-3 and TRBJ2-7; the match to TRBD2 covers 8 bases. Germline CDR1 reads LGHNA; CDR2 reads YSLEER. The CDR3 sequence is 16 residues long. V shed 0 bases and J 6 bases; nucleotides not matched to a gene: 10. The CDR3 region is CASSQDQGTRIREQYF. The CDR3, as DNA: TGCGCCAGCAGCCAAGATCAGGGGACTAGGATACGCGAGCAGTACTTC.

V gene TRBV28 combines with J gene TRBJ2-1, with 13 bases aligning to TRBD2. With 6 bases clipped from V and 7 bases from J, the junction kept 6 bases outside the gene matches. Germline CDR1 and CDR2: MDHEN and SYDVKM. The CDR3 runs to 15 residues. CDR3 amino acids: CASRIMGLAGNEQFF. CDR3 coding DNA: TGTGCCAGCAGAATAATGGGACTAGCGGGAAATGAGCAGTTCTTC.

The chain links TRBV6-5 to TRBJ2-5; 7 bases are shared with TRBD1. Trimming removed 6 bases from V and 2 bases from J; junction bases left unmatched: 9. Germline CDR1 is MNHEY and CDR2 is SVGAGI. CDR3 length: 15 amino acids. CDR3 in DNA: TGTGCCAGCAGACAACACGGGACAGTACAAGAGACCCAGTACTTC. It codes for CASRQHGTVQETQYF.

The chain joins TRBV7-2 to TRBJ1-5; the match to TRBD1 covers 8 bases. V lost 2 bases and J lost 2; bases outside the gene matches: 8. Germline V CDR1 and CDR2: SGHTA, FQGNSA. The CDR3 is 17 residues long. The CDR3 coding sequence is TGTGCCAGCAGCTTATTTGGACAGGGTTGGGGCAATCAGCCCCAGCATTTT. Amino acids: CASSLFGQGWGNQPQHF.